One sample yielded the 22 T cell receptor beta chains listed below, sequenced in a study of T cell repertoires in cytomegalovirus infection. TCRdb called the reads again in MiXCR, with one record for every CDR3 protein. The sample lists 490,000 or so distinct CDR3 sequences; approximately 10% were seen once. The sequencing sample was made of PBMCs. The receptors here all came from a human donor in good health (CMV status not recorded). Some clones in this sample may be carry-over from other donors' samples.

This clonotype was seen ten or more times. The rearrangement links TRBV7-6 to TRBJ1-5; 8 bases match TRBD1. Germline CDR1 SGHVS, CDR2 FNYEAQ. V dropped 5 bases and J dropped 1; count of bases not matched to a gene: 1. This CDR3 spans 14 amino acids. The CDR3 DNA is TGTGCCAGCAGCGACAGGGGCAGCAATCAGCCCCAGCATTTT. Translating it yields CASSDRGSNQPQHF.

This clonotype was recorded a few times. One junction end does not reproduce the germline sequence, and a read error may be involved. This chain links TRBV3-1 with TRBJ1-5, with 9 bases identical to TRBD1. The CDR3 runs to 15 residues. Per the germline V gene, CDR1 is LGHDT and CDR2 is YNNKEL (reference sequence). The CDR3 DNA reads as TGTGCCAGCAGTCAAGACAGGGGGAGGGCTCAGCCCCAGCATTTT. Translated: CASSQDRGRAQPQHF.

The sample holds many counts of this clonotype. The V and J genes are TRBV12-3 or TRBV12-4 and TRBJ1-3; 7 nucleotides agree with TRBD1. CDR3 length: 18 amino acids. Unmatched junction bases numbered 16, after V lost 2 bases and J lost 6 bases. The CDR3 sequence is CASSLSGAPTGQENTIYF. In DNA form, the CDR3 reads TGTGCCAGCAGTTTATCGGGGGCCCCGACAGGGCAAGAAAACACCATATATTTT.

This clonotype showed up many times. The V and J genes are TRBV12-3 or TRBV12-4 and TRBJ1-5; tentatively, D is TRBD1 (5 bases). V was clipped by 1 base and J by 3 bases, with 13 bases between them. The CDR3 totals 16 residues. The CDR3 bases are TGTGCCAGCAGTTTAGATTTCCAGGGCCCCAATCAGCCCCAGCATTTT. Residues: CASSLDFQGPNQPQHF.

This clonotype has at least ten counts. The V call is TRBV28, the J call TRBJ1-2; 7 bases are a match to TRBD1. The V segment lost 6 bases and the J segment 4 bases; nucleotides outside the gene matches: 5. There are 13 residues in the CDR3. Germline V CDR1 and CDR2: MDHEN, SYDVKM. Here the CDR3 DNA reads TGTGCCAGCAGAACAGGGGTCGGCTATGGCTACACCTTC. Amino acid sequence: CASRTGVGYGYTF.

This chain links TRBV28 with TRBJ2-7; maybe TRBD1 (6 bases). V lost 6 bases and J 4 bases, leaving 13 bases between the germline ends. This CDR3 region has 13 residues. Per the germline V gene, CDR1 is MDHEN and CDR2 is SYDVKM. CDR3 sequence reads: CASRNIRGYEQYF. The CDR3 DNA reads as TGTGCCAGCAGAAATATCAGGGGTTACGAGCAGTACTTC. Filled out from reference TRBV28 and TRBJ2-7, the complete variable domain reads DVKVTQSSRYLVKRTGEKVFLECVQDMDHENMFWYRQDPGLGLRLIYFSYDVKMKEKGDIPEGYSVSREKKERFSLILESASTNQTSMYLCASRNIRGYEQYFGPGTRLTVT.

This clonotype was seen only a few times. The genes are TRBV28 and TRBJ2-1, with TRBD1 matching 9 bases. V trimming: 6 bases; J trimming: 2 bases; junction bases outside the gene matches: 8. The CDR3 is 16 residues long. Germline V gene data show CDR1 as MDHEN and CDR2 as SYDVKM. The CDR3 region has the DNA TGTGCCAGCAGGGATCCGGGACAGGGAGCCTACAATGAGCAGTTCTTC. Its protein is CASRDPGQGAYNEQFF. The whole variable domain, filled in from reference TRBV28 and TRBJ2-1, reads DVKVTQSSRYLVKRTGEKVFLECVQDMDHENMFWYRQDPGLGLRLIYFSYDVKMKEKGDIPEGYSVSREKKERFSLILESASTNQTSMYLCASRDPGQGAYNEQFFGPGTRLTVL.

The chain links TRBV6-5 to TRBJ2-7; unclear D gene. The CDR3 has 13 amino acids. Trimming removed 2 bases at V and 2 bases at J, with 7 bases between. Germline V gene sequence: CDR1 MNHEY, CDR2 SVGAGI. In DNA, the CDR3 is TGTGCCAGCAGTTACCCCACCCCCTACGAGCAGTACTTC. It specifies CASSYPTPYEQYF.

This clonotype occurred many times. The rearrangement uses TRBV12-3 or TRBV12-4 and TRBJ2-1, with D uncertain. This CDR3 contains 16 residues. V was shortened by 0 bases and J by 0 bases, with 9 bases between the two germline ends. The CDR3 nucleotides read TGTGCCAGCAGTTTAGCGCGGCGGTTCTCCTACAATGAGCAGTTCTTC. It is translated as CASSLARRFSYNEQFF.

The table lists this clonotype with many counts. The rearrangement links TRBV7-9 to TRBJ1-2; 10 bases are shared with TRBD1. CDR3 length: 13 residues. Trimming removed 8 bases from V and 8 bases from J; junction bases left unmatched: 8. Germline loops: CDR1 SEHNR, CDR2 FQNEAQ (reference sequence). As DNA, the CDR3 is TGTGCCAGCTCGGAGGGGACAGGGGAAGGCTACACCTTC. Translating it yields CASSEGTGEGYTF.

There are many counts of this clonotype. The chain joins TRBV6-6 to TRBJ1-5; D is ambiguous. V was shortened by 4 bases and J by 3 bases, with 13 bases between the two germline ends. The CDR3 runs 15 residues. Germline loops: CDR1 MNHNY, CDR2 SVGAGI (reference sequence). In nucleotides, the CDR3 is TGTGCCAGCAGTTGGCCGGGGATCGCCAATCAGCCCCAGCATTTT. Amino acid sequence: CASSWPGIANQPQHF.

This rearrangement joins TRBV5-6 to TRBJ2-3, with D possibly being TRBD1 or TRBD2 (5 bases each). V was shortened by 3 bases and J by 0 bases, with 17 bases between the two germline ends. Germline assignment: CDR1 SGHDT and CDR2 YYEEEE. The CDR3 spans 17 residues. The CDR3 region has the DNA TGTGCCAGCAGCTCGGAGGTCAGGGTCTCTAGCACAGATACGCAGTATTTT. It specifies CASSSEVRVSSTDTQYF. The variable domain in full, completed from reference TRBV5-6 and TRBJ2-3, reads DAGVTQSPTHLIKTRGQQVTLRCSPKSGHDTVSWYQQALGQGPQFIFQYYEEEERQRGNFPDRFSGHQFPNYSSELNVNALLLGDSALYLCASSSEVRVSSTDTQYFGPGTRLTVL.

This clonotype was recorded a few times. The chain has TRBV9 and TRBJ2-1; D ambiguous. CDR1 and CDR2 from the germline V gene are SGDLS and YYNGEE. The CDR3 totals 16 residues. V was trimmed by 0 bases and J by 6 bases, leaving 16 bases between them. The CDR3 DNA reads TGTGCCAGCAGCGTAGTTGGGGTGACTCTATCCAATGAGCAGTTCTTC. Translation: CASSVVGVTLSNEQFF.

J is TRBJ2-3 and V is TRBV5-1, with D unresolved. The CDR3 is 13 residues long. Germline assignment: CDR1 SGHRS and CDR2 YFSETQ. V lost 0 bases and J lost 2, with 4 bases in between. The CDR3 DNA reads TGCGCCAGCAGCTTGGAGGTCACAGATACGCAGTATTTT. As protein: CASSLEVTDTQYF.

The chain recombines TRBV27 with TRBJ2-5; TRBD2 agrees at 11 bases. This CDR3 region has 17 residues. CDR1 and CDR2 (germline): MNHEY, SMNVEV (reference sequence). With V trimmed by 5 bases and J by 3 bases, 11 bases remained unmatched. CDR3 DNA: TGTGCCAGCAGTCCAGCCCTCAGACTAGCGGGAAAAGAGACCCAGTACTTC. Translating it yields CASSPALRLAGKETQYF.

In this sample, this clonotype turned up many times. The rearrangement joins TRBV11-2 to TRBJ2-3; D remains unclear. CDR3 length equals 11 residues. The germline V gene encodes CDR1 SGHAT and CDR2 FQNNGV. V lost 4 bases and J 11 bases, leaving 10 bases between the germline ends. The CDR3 sequence is CASSSSGWQYF. As DNA, the CDR3 is TGTGCCAGCAGCTCCAGTGGTTGGCAGTATTTT.

This clonotype was counted once. CDR3 bases: TGTGCCAGCAGCCCAGGAGGCCCAACTAACTATGGCTACACCTTC. Encoded protein: CASSPGGPTNYGYTF. The genes are TRBV27 and TRBJ1-2; D gene uncertain. Looked up from germline, CDR1 is MNHEY and CDR2 is SMNVEV (reference sequence). The CDR3 contains 15 residues. Trimming pared 6 bases from V and 0 bases from J, leaving 14 bases between.

This clonotype was found a few times. The chain has TRBV5-5 and TRBJ2-4, with a weak D call TRBD1 (6 bases). From germline, CDR1 is SGHKS and CDR2 YYEKEE (reference sequence). Trimming shortened V by 3 bases and J by 8 bases, and 15 bases separated the two germline ends. CDR3 size: 14 residues. The CDR3 sequence is CASSSGFRGDIQYF. The CDR3 coding sequence is TGTGCCAGCAGCTCGGGGTTCAGGGGTGACATTCAGTACTTC.

There are many counts of this clonotype. V gene TRBV27 combines with J gene TRBJ1-5; D is unclear. The germline CDR1 and CDR2 sequences are MNHEY and SMNVEV (reference sequence). Trimming removed 2 bases from V and 5 bases from J, with 10 bases in between. The CDR3 sequence is 14 residues long. This chain's CDR3 is CASSLRGSYQPQHF. CDR3 DNA: TGTGCCAGCAGTTTAAGAGGGAGCTATCAGCCCCAGCATTTT.

J is TRBJ2-7 and V is TRBV29-1, with TRBD2 as a possible D gene (5 bases). This CDR3 is 10 amino acids long. V dropped 6 bases and J dropped 5 bases, with 8 bases sitting between them. The V gene's germline CDR1 is SQVTM and CDR2 ANQGSEA. The CDR3 loop reads CSVGSDEQYF. In DNA form, the CDR3 reads TGCAGCGTGGGGAGCGACGAGCAGTACTTC.

This clonotype came up many times. The gene calls are TRBV12-3 or TRBV12-4 and TRBJ1-2; D is unclear. The length of the CDR3 is 13 residues. V lost 2 bases, J lost 2 bases, and 6 bases lay in between. This CDR3 reads CASSLPGNYGYTF. The CDR3 nucleotides read TGTGCCAGCAGTTTACCCGGAAACTATGGCTACACCTTC.

In this sample, this clonotype turned up a few times. This rearrangement joins TRBV29-1 to TRBJ2-3; D remains unclear. The CDR3 has 15 amino acids. Germline V gives CDR1 SQVTM, CDR2 ANQGSEA. The V gene lost 3 bases and the J gene lost 3 bases, with 16 bases spanning the gap. This CDR3 reads CSVEPGPLGTDTQYF. The CDR3 DNA sequence: TGCAGCGTTGAGCCCGGACCTCTCGGGACAGATACGCAGTATTTT.